This T cell receptor (beta chain) emerged from a study of Ad26.COV2.S vaccination and SARS-CoV-2 variants (dated by TCRdb to the early 2020s). As for the study more broadly: Vaccine-arm donors came from COV1001, a multicentre, randomized, double-blind, placebo-controlled phase I-IIa trial of Ad26.COV2.S in healthy adults. Ad26.COV2.S was given intramuscularly at 5x10^10 or 1x10^11 viral particles, as a single shot or as two shots 56 days apart. The TCR-sequenced set comprised approximately 30 samples: about 19 Ad26.COV2.S vaccine recipients, 5 placebo recipients and 8 SARS-CoV-2 convalescent individuals. Trial participants were randomized into five groups of five: low-dose or high-dose Ad26.COV2.S given once or twice, or placebo on both occasions. Investigators remained blinded to trial group allocation during experiments and outcome assessment. The specificity and breadth of SARS-CoV-2-reactive T cell receptors after Ad26.COV2.S vaccination were assessed by TCRbeta repertoire sequencing. Summary of the overall study and its limitations: The authors noted that total T cell responses may have been underestimated by the TCR breadth and depth analyses. Non-spike TCR breadth was comparable between vaccine and placebo recipients, consistent with the vaccine containing only spike. Substantial breadth of spike-specific CD8+ and CD4+ T cell responses was reported after vaccination. The study was not powered for comparison of responses between vaccine doses or regimens. Spike-specific TCR breadth was higher in Ad26.COV2.S recipients than in placebo recipients (P = 0.0014).

Note on this clone: Its specific antigen is unknown. Base qualities are not provided; no much larger clone lies one nucleotide away.

TCRbeta CDR3 regions were sequenced with the immunoSEQ Assay. After extraction, genomic DNA underwent amplification by bias-controlled multiplex PCR, followed by high-throughput sequencing. As for how the authors treated the data: To quantify the absolute abundance of every unique TCRbeta CDR3 region, sequences were collapsed and filtered. T cell fraction was estimated by normalization of TCRbeta template counts to usable DNA, with usable DNA being measured through amplification of reference genes present in all nucleated cells. Repertoire TCRs were annotated as SARS-CoV-2-specific when V gene, CDR3 amino acid sequence and J gene were exactly matched to a known reactive TCR set. The reference SARS-CoV-2 TCR set came from MIRA and was filtered for enrichment in COVID-19-positive ImmuneCODE repertoires, removing public or cross-reactive TCRs. Using the MIRA antigens, annotated TCRs were further analysed by specific ORF or by position within an ORF. Breadth was defined as the number of annotated unique rearrangements divided by the total number of unique productive rearrangements, and depth was defined as the summed frequency of the annotated unique rearrangements. Two-sided Wilcoxon rank-sum tests were applied when comparing TCR breadth between groups. This immuneACCESS table, as held by TCRdb, lists in-frame sequences with V and J called but not all clones. Of the missing ones, under half trace to an unresolved V gene in checked studies; the others have no known cause. V, J and clone size are taken as reported in that table, and D and trimming were inferred from the DNA itself. The sample contains 440,000 or so clones, nearly 90% of them found a single time. The ten largest make up roughly 1.7% of the sample.

V drops 1 base and J drops 0 bases, leaving 9 bases in between. The germline V gene provides CDR1 SGHNT and CDR2 YENEEA. The CDR3 starts with the cysteine, ends with the phenylalanine, and has 16 residues. Here the CDR3 DNA is all that survives: 48 bases in frame from base 1. According to the study, the label for this sample's treatment or condition signals: roughly 20 received Ad26.COV2.S at low or high dose, single or two shots; five or six received placebo; per-sample allocation not given. Repertoires of vaccine and placebo recipients were sequenced from samples collected on day 63 after the first injection. Cohort 1b enrolled some 25 adults aged 18-55 years at a single site in Boston, USA, between 29 July and 7 August 2020. Ad26.COV2.S was a replication-incompetent adenovirus type 26 vector expressing a prefusion-stabilized SARS-CoV-2 spike protein from the original Wuhan strain.

In this chain, TRBV11-3 is recombined with TRBJ2-2; the D segment cannot be called with confidence. The clonotype originates from a person between 18 and 65 years old who received the Ad26.COV2.S COVID-19 vaccine or a placebo. This specimen consisted of peripheral blood, obtained in a trial of Ad26.COV2.S vaccine versus placebo. Here is the DNA: TGTGCCAGCAGCTTAGGGGTCAGCACGAACACCGGGGAGCTGTTTTTT. Translated, it reads CASSLGVSTNTGELFF.